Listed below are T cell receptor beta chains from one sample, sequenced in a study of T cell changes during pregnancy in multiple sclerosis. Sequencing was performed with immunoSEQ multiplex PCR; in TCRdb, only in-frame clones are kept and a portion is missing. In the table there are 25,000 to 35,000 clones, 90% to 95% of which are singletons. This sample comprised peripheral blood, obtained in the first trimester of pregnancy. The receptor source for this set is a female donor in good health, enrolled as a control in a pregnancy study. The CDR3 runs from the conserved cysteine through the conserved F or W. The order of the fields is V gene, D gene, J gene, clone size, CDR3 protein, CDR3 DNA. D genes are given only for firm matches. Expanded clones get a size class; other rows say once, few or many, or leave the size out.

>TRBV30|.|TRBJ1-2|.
CAWSVLRGGGSGYTF
TGTGCCTGGAGTGTACTTCGGGGCGGGGGGTCTGGCTACACCTTC
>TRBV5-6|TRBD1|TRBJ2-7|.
CASSHGTAYEQYF
TGTGCCAGCAGCCATGGGACAGCCTACGAGCAGTACTTC
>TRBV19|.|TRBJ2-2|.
CASSILGRQRNTGELFF
TGTGCCAGTAGTATATTAGGGAGACAACGGAACACCGGGGAGCTGTTTTTT
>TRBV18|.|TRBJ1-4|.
CASSPLGGILEKLFF
TGTGCCAGCTCACCACTAGGCGGGATTCTTGAAAAACTGTTTTTT
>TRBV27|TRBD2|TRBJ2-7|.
CASSWKREGEQYF
TGTGCCAGCAGTTGGAAGCGGGAGGGCGAGCAGTACTTC
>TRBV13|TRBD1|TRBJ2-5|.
CASSLFTGEETQYF
TGTGCCAGCAGCTTATTCACAGGGGAAGAGACCCAGTACTTC
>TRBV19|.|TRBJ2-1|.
CASTTTYNEQFF
TGTGCCAGTACGACTACCTACAATGAGCAGTTCTTC
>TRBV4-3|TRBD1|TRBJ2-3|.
CASSLRQGPLDTQYF
TGCGCCAGCAGCCTCCGACAGGGCCCTTTGGATACGCAGTATTTT
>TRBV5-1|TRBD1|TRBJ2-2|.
CASSLGTGRTGELFF
TGCGCCAGCAGCTTGGGGACAGGCAGGACCGGGGAGCTGTTTTTT
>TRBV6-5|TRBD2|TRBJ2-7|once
CASSPQLAGSYEQYF
TGTGCCAGCAGTCCCCAACTAGCGGGAAGCTACGAGCAGTACTTC
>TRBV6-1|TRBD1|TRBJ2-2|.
CASMYRGDTGELFF
TGTGCCAGCATGTACAGGGGGGACACCGGGGAGCTGTTTTTT